The clone carrying this TCR beta chain has just a few counts. Its matching antigen is unknown. This sample is drawn from a study of vaccination and CD4 T cells after COVID-19. Time point specified: late sampling 161 to 241 days after vaccination in a few convalescent patients. Treatment indicated: roughly 10-day PBMC culture with coronavirus spike peptide pools or control peptides (ViraFEST assay). V lost 3 bases, J lost 0 bases, and 8 bases lay in between. Germline CDR1 and CDR2: SGHVS and FQNEAQ. The CDR3 covers 14 residues. Cultured CD4+ T cell DNA underwent sequencing with the Oncomine TCR Beta short-read assay. From the PCR reads, TCRdb called clonotypes with MiXCR, one entry per CDR3 protein. The data show tens of thousands of distinct CDR3 sequences, approximately 28% seen once.

V gene TRBV7-8 combines with J gene TRBJ1-2; D unclear. The sequencing used CD4+ T cells from blood, cultured in vitro, collected about 7 months after SARS-CoV-2 vaccination. The receptor was derived from a human donor who had recovered from COVID-19. The CDR3 is CASSFVSSNYGYTF. CDR3 coding DNA: TGTGCCAGCAGCTTTGTCAGCTCTAACTATGGCTACACCTTC.